What follows are 18 T cell receptor beta chains derived from one specimen sequenced in a study of blood T cell repertoires in COVID-19. Produced via immunoSEQ multiplex PCR; TCRdb's table is partial and in-frame only. The sample includes roughly 69,000 clones, around 82% of them seen just once. The sample was peripheral blood. The receptors derive from a man aged 55 to 70 with COVID-19, enrolled during active disease.

The chain uses TRBV2 and TRBJ1-1; D is ambiguous. This CDR3 region has 13 residues. V gave up 7 bases and J gave up 2 bases, with 11 bases separating them. Germline V gene lookup returns CDR1 SNHLY and CDR2 FYNNEI. The CDR3 protein is CASKADFNTEAFF. The CDR3 DNA reads TGTGCCAGCAAGGCAGACTTTAACACTGAAGCTTTCTTT.

This clone was seen at least ten times. The chain couples TRBV30 to TRBJ2-7; TRBD1 matches 7 bases. The length of the CDR3 is 13 residues. V gave up 5 bases and J gave up 5 bases; unmatched junction bases: 9. CDR1 is GTSNPN, CDR2 SVGIG, per germline (reference sequence). The CDR3 nucleotides are TGTGCCTGGGATCGGACAGGAACTAACGAGCAGTACTTC. This sequence encodes CAWDRTGTNEQYF. Supplemented by reference TRBV30 and TRBJ2-7, the full variable domain reads SQTIHQWPATLVQPVGSPLSLECTVEGTSNPNLYWYRQAAGRGLQLLFYSVGIGQISSEVPQNLSASRPQDRQFILSSKKLLLSDSGFYLCAWDRTGTNEQYFGPGTRLTVT.

The rearrangement joins TRBV3-1 (or the pseudogene TRBV3-2) to TRBJ1-2; a weak D match, TRBD1 (6 bases). The V end lost 0 bases, the J end lost 7 bases, and 12 bases lay between the germline ends. CDR1 and CDR2 (germline): LGHDT, YNNKEL (reference sequence). CDR3 size: 14 residues. The CDR3 sequence: CASSQDSAGAGYTF. In DNA form, the CDR3 reads TGTGCCAGCAGCCAAGATTCAGCGGGGGCTGGCTACACCTTC.

The V and J genes are TRBV2 and TRBJ1-5; D not resolved. V was clipped by 6 bases and J by 0 bases, with 9 bases between them. Per the germline V gene, CDR1 is SNHLY and CDR2 is FYNNEI. The CDR3 is 14 amino acids. CDR3 sequence reads: CASRPGLSNQPQHF. DNA for the CDR3: TGTGCCAGCAGGCCCGGTCTTAGCAATCAGCCCCAGCATTTT.

V gene TRBV19 combines with J gene TRBJ2-4; possible D gene TRBD2, 5 bases. The CDR3 covers 13 residues. The germline gives CDR1 LNHDA, CDR2 SQIVND (reference sequence). Trimming took 7 bases from V and 3 from J, leaving 10 bases between them. CDR3 DNA sequence: TGTGCCAGTATGACCGACTACAAAAACATTCAGTACTTC. As protein: CASMTDYKNIQYF.

The rearrangement links TRBV9 to TRBJ1-2; possible D gene TRBD1, 5 bases. Germline V CDR1 and CDR2: SGDLS, YYNGEE. The CDR3 has 14 amino acids. The V gene lost 4 bases and the J gene lost 5 bases, with 15 bases spanning the gap. The CDR3 protein is CASSPGGGGYGYTF. The CDR3 nucleotides read TGTGCCAGCAGCCCGGGGGGGGGAGGGTATGGCTACACCTTC.

This chain's CDR3 is CASAGGYEKLFF. Written as DNA, the CDR3 is TGTGCCAGCGCAGGGGGGTATGAAAAACTGTTTTTT. The chain employs TRBV2 and TRBJ1-4; 7 bases match TRBD1. The length of the CDR3 is 12 residues. Germline V gene lookup returns CDR1 SNHLY and CDR2 FYNNEI. V was clipped by 8 bases and J by 6 bases; unmatched bases: 3.

V gene TRBV3-1 (or the pseudogene TRBV3-2) combines with J gene TRBJ2-7; perhaps TRBD1 as D (5 bases). V shed 0 bases and J shed 2 bases, with 11 bases lying between them. In germline, CDR1 is LGHDT, CDR2 YNNKEL (reference sequence). CDR3 size: 15 residues. The CDR3 reads CASSQDWTPTYEQYF. The CDR3 coding sequence is TGTGCCAGCAGCCAAGATTGGACACCCACCTACGAGCAGTACTTC.

This chain links TRBV6-5 with TRBJ2-2, with D possibly matching TRBD2 (5 bases). The V gene lost 7 bases and the J gene lost 7 bases, with 7 bases spanning the gap. Germline CDR1 and CDR2: MNHEY and SVGAGI. This CDR3 comprises 11 residues. CDR3 amino acids: CASTRDGELFF. Here the CDR3 DNA reads TGTGCCAGCACCCGGGACGGGGAGCTGTTTTTT.

The gene calls are TRBV19 and TRBJ2-5, with TRBD1 matching 8 bases. The CDR3 runs 15 residues. The V gene's germline CDR1 is LNHDA and CDR2 SQIVND (reference sequence). The trim removed 4 bases at V and 5 bases at J, leaving 9 bases unmatched. As DNA, the CDR3 is TGTGCCAGTAGTAAAGGGACAGGTGGGGGGGAGACCCAGTACTTC. It translates to CASSKGTGGGETQYF.

There are a few counts of this clone. The chain recombines TRBV7-9 with TRBJ2-1; D is perhaps TRBD2 (5 bases). This CDR3 region has 15 residues. The germline V gene encodes CDR1 SEHNR and CDR2 FQNEAQ (reference sequence). The V and J ends lost 2 bases and 0 bases respectively, with 8 bases between them. CDR3 in DNA: TGTGCCAGCAGCTTACGGGGTAGCTCCTACAATGAGCAGTTCTTC. Translated, it gives CASSLRGSSYNEQFF.

A single count supports this clone. This chain uses TRBV6-6 with TRBJ2-7; D ambiguous. The CDR3 has 12 amino acids. Germline V gene data show CDR1 as MNHNY and CDR2 as SVGAGI (reference sequence). V lost 8 bases, J lost 3 bases, and 11 bases lay in between. The CDR3 DNA is TGTGCCAGCTTTTCAGGTTACTACGAGCAGTACTTC. It is translated as CASFSGYYEQYF.

This rearrangement joins TRBV6-6 to TRBJ1-2; no firm D call. Germline CDR1 MNHNY, CDR2 SVGAGI (reference sequence). V lost 3 bases to trimming and J lost 9 bases, with 14 bases between them. The CDR3 runs 13 residues. CDR3 amino acids: CASSYPALRSYTF. In DNA, the CDR3 is TGTGCCAGCAGTTATCCGGCCCTGCGGAGCTACACCTTC.

The chain is built from TRBV29-1 and TRBJ2-3; a possible D gene is TRBD1 (6 bases). CDR1 and CDR2 (germline): SQVTM, ANQGSEA. The germline V and J ends were trimmed by 6 bases and 1 base, with 14 bases remaining between them. This CDR3 contains 14 residues. CDR3 sequence (DNA): TGCAGCGTCATGAGGGCAGGGGGCACAGATACGCAGTATTTT. Its protein is CSVMRAGGTDTQYF.

This chain connects TRBV4-2 to TRBJ2-1; D might be TRBD2 (5 bases). V gave up 8 bases and J gave up 8 bases, with 10 bases separating them. CDR1 LGHNA and CDR2 YNFKEQ come from the germline V gene. This CDR3 contains 11 residues. Here the CDR3 reads CASQPGDEQFF. The CDR3, as DNA: TGTGCCAGCCAGCCCGGGGATGAGCAGTTCTTC.

The V and J genes are TRBV5-1 and TRBJ2-3, with 8 bases that match TRBD2. Germline-derived CDR1 and CDR2 are SGHRS and YFSETQ. The CDR3 runs to 15 residues. Losses at the gene ends were 0 bases for V and 2 bases for J; bases not matched to a gene: 2. CDR3 in amino acids: CASSLGLAYTDTQYF. The CDR3 coding sequence is TGCGCCAGCAGCTTGGGACTAGCGTACACAGATACGCAGTATTTT.

This clone came up a few times. V usage is TRBV7-9 and J usage is TRBJ2-2, with TRBD2 matching 9 bases. Germline trimming cut 5 bases from V and 6 bases from J; bases unmatched to any gene: 10. This CDR3 contains 16 residues. CDR1 and CDR2 from the germline V gene are SEHNR and FQNEAQ (reference sequence). The CDR3 is CASSGLAGSRAGELFF. In DNA form, the CDR3 reads TGTGCCAGCAGCGGGCTAGCGGGGTCGAGGGCCGGGGAGCTGTTTTTT.

Here the CDR3 reads CASSYSLSQETQYF. The CDR3 region has the DNA TGCGCCAGCAGCTATAGCCTAAGTCAAGAGACCCAGTACTTC. This chain connects TRBV5-1 to TRBJ2-5; D is uncertain. This CDR3 is 14 amino acids long. The germline V and J ends were trimmed by 3 bases and 2 bases, with 11 bases remaining between them. Germline CDR1 reads SGHRS; CDR2 reads YFSETQ.